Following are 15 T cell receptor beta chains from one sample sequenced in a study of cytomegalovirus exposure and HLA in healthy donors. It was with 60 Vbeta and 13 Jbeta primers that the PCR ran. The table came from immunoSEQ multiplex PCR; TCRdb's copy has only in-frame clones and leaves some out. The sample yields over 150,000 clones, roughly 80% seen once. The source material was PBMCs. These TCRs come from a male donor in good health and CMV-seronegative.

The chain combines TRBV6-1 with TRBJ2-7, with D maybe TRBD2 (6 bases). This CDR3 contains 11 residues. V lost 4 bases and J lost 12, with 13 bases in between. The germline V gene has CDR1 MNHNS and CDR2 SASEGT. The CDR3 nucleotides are TGTGCCAGCAGTGGGCAGGGAGGTAGGTACTTC. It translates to CASSGQGGRYF.

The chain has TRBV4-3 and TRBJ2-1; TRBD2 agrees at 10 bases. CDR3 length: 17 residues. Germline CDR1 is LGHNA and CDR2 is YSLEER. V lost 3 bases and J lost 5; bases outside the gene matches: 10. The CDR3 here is CASSQSPGLATNNEQFF. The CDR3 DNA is TGCGCCAGCAGCCAGTCCCCGGGACTAGCGACAAACAATGAGCAGTTCTTC.

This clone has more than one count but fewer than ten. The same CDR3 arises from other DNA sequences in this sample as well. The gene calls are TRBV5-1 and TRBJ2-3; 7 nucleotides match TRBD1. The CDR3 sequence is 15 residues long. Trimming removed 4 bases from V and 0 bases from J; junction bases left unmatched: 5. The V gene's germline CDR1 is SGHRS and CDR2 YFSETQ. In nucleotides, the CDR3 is TGCGCCAGCAGCCCTCCGACAGGGAGCACAGATACGCAGTATTTT. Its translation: CASSPPTGSTDTQYF. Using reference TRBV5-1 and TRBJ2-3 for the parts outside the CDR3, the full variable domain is KAGVTQTPRYLIKTRGQQVTLSCSPISGHRSVSWYQQTPGQGLQFLFEYFSETQRNKGNFPGRFSGRQFSNSRSEMNVSTLELGDSALYLCASSPPTGSTDTQYFGPGTRLTVL.

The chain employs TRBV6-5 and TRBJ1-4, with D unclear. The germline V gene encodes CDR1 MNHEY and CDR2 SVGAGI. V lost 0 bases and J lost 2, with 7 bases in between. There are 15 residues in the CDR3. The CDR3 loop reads CASSYSAGTNEKLFF. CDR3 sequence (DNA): TGTGCCAGCAGTTACTCAGCAGGCACTAATGAAAAACTGTTTTTT.

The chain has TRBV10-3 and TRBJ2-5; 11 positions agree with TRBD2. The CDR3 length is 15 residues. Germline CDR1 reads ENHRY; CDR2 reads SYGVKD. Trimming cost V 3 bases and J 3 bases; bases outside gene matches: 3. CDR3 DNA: TGTGCCATCAGTGATCAACTAGCGGGAGAAGAGACCCAGTACTTC. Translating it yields CAISDQLAGEETQYF.

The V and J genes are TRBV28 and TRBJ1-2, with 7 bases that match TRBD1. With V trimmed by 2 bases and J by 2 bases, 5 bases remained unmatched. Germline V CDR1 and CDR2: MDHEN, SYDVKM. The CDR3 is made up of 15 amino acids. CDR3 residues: CASSLRGRPNYGYTF. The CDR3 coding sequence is TGTGCCAGCAGTTTAAGGGGGCGCCCAAACTATGGCTACACCTTC.

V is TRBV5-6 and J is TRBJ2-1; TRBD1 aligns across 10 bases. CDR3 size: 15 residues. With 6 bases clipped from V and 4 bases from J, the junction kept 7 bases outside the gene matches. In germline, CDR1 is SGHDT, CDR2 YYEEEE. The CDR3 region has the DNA TGTGCCAGCACCACGCCGGGACAGGGGTACAATGAGCAGTTCTTC. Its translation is CASTTPGQGYNEQFF.

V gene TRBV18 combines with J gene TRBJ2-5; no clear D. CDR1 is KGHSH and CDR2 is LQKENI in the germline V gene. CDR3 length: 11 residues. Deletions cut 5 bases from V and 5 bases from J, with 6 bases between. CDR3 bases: TGTGCCAGCTCATACGGTGAGACCCAGTACTTC. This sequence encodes CASSYGETQYF.

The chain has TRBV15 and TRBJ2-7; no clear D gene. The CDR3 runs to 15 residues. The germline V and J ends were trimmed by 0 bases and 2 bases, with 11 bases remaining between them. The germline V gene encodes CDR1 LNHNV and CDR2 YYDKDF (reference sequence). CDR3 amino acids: CATSRDPGIAYEQYF. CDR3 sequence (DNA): TGTGCCACCAGCAGAGATCCGGGTATTGCCTACGAGCAGTACTTC.

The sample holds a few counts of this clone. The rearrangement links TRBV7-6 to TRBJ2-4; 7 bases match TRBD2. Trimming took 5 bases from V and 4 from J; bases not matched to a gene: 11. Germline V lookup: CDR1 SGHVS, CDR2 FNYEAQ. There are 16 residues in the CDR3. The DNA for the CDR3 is TGTGCCAGCAGCCCTAGAGTGGGGGGGGGTAAAAACATTCAGTACTTC. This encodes CASSPRVGGGKNIQYF.

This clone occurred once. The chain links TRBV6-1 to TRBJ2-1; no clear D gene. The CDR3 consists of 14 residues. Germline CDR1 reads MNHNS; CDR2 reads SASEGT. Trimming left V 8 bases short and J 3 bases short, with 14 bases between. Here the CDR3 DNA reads TGTGCCAGCTCAGACATTTTCGGCTACAATGAGCAGTTCTTC. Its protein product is CASSDIFGYNEQFF.

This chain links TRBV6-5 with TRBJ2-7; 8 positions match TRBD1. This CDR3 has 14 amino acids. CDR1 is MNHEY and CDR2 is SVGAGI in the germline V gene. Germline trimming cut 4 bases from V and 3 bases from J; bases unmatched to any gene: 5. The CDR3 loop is CASSSRTGIYEQYF. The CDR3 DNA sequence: TGTGCCAGCAGTTCTAGGACAGGGATCTACGAGCAGTACTTC.

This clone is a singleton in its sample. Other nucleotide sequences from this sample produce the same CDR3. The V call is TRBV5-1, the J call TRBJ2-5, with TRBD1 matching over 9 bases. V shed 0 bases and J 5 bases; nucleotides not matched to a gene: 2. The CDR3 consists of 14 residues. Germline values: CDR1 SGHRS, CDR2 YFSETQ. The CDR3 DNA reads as TGCGCCAGCAGCTTGGACAGGGGGCGGGAGACCCAGTACTTC. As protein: CASSLDRGRETQYF.

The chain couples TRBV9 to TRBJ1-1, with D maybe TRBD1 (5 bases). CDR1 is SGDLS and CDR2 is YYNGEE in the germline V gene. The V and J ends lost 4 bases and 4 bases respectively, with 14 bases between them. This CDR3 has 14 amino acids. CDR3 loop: CASSTRDLGTEAFF. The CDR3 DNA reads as TGTGCCAGCAGCACGCGGGACCTAGGCACTGAAGCTTTCTTT.

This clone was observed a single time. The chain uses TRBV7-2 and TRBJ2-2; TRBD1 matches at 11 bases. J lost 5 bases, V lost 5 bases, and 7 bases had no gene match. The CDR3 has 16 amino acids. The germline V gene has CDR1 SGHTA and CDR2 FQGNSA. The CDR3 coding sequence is TGTGCCAGCAGCCTCCGGACAGGGGGCAAAACCGGGGAGCTGTTTTTT. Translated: CASSLRTGGKTGELFF.